This T cell receptor beta chain originates from a study of identical twins (dated by TCRdb to 2016 to 2017). About the study as a whole: The study deep-sequenced TCR alpha and beta repertoires from monozygotic twins, unrelated adults of various ages and cord blood to test whether fetal clonotypes persist. To rule out contamination, the twin experiments were replicated at different times with different library preparation protocols. Results the study describes overall, beyond this receptor: Invariant T cells such as MAIT and iNKT could partly confound zero-insertion analyses, though diverse VJ usage argued against this for most clonotypes. Fewer insertions were carried by abundant cord blood beta clonotypes, a similar but weaker trend appeared in young adult naive repertoires, and no such trend appeared in memory repertoires. Because the same donors could not be followed over many years, the conclusions relied on cross-sectional statistical analysis. The excess sharing between twins in beta out-of-frame sequences was weaker because fewer shared sequences reduced the signal-to-noise ratio. Out-of-frame TCR alpha sequences shared between twins showed an excess of low generation-probability sequences compared with coincidental sharing between unrelated individuals. In monozygotic twins, recombination models systematically underestimated out-of-frame TCR alpha sharing, but the models matched the sharing seen between unrelated individuals.

There are 15 amino acids in the CDR3, from cysteine to phenylalanine inclusive. The kept DNA is CDR3 alone, 45 bases in frame from the first base. CDR1 and CDR2 are drawn from the germline V gene: KGHSY, FQNENV. V was cut back by 4 bases and J by 8 bases, leaving a gap of 20 bases between them. This clonotype showed up many times. Its binding antigen is unknown. No much larger clone is present one base from it, and per-base qualities are unavailable. All donors were healthy Caucasians. Miltenyi CD45RO+ enrichment and human naive T-cell isolation kits were used to isolate memory (CD45RO+) and naive T cells from PBMC. Library prep was done by 5' RACE. Reads for this sample came from an Illumina HiSeq 2000. A universal primer binding site was added through template switching, and the final cDNA carried a unique molecular identifier so that TCR cDNA molecules could be counted accurately. Specific primers in the conserved constant-segment region were used to synthesize first-strand cDNA for the TCR alpha and beta chains. To control for contamination, every cDNA library carried two barcodes: a SMART-Mk sample barcode plus Illumina barcodes. TruSeq adapter sequences and Illumina sample barcodes were added in two successive PCR steps. The TCR alpha and beta cDNA libraries were sequenced on the Illumina HiSeq platform using custom primers. Processing in the source paper ran as follows. MiGEC processed the raw reads to extract unique molecular identifiers, while MiXCR was used to determine the CDR3 positions. For each individual, recombination models were inferred using an EM algorithm with the repgenHMM and IGoR tools. Shared clonotype analysis was performed with the tcR package in R, normalizing sharing by the product of cloneset sizes. To study raw recombination free of thymic and clonal selection effects, out-of-frame nonproductive sequences were analyzed. TCRdb reran the public reads through fastp at Q25 and MiXCR, keeping productive beta chains. Duplicate CDR3 protein sequences are folded into a single record with the most common DNA and genes. The V and J calls here are based on TCRdb, not the publication. Here the sample has around 160,000 distinct CDR3 sequences; roughly 3.5% occur a single time. Of the sample, 8.1% is held by the ten largest clones.

Sequenced sample: memory T cells sorted from blood. This specimen's cell subset or site label, per the study, means: CD45RO+ enriched T cells. The origin of this receptor is a man aged 18-30 years in good health. The rearrangement combines TRBV16 with TRBJ1-2; the D gene is perhaps TRBD1, on 5 matching bases. CDR3 region: CASSLTPGRNAGYTF. The DNA sequence reads TGTGCCAGCAGCCTTACACCAGGGAGGAATGCCGGCTACACCTTC.